This T cell receptor (beta chain) was observed in a study of blood T cell repertoires in COVID-19 (dated by TCRdb to about 2020). For the study in its entirety: Samples from collaborators originated in the United States, Italy and Spain and spanned both the acute and convalescent phases of COVID-19. Where HLA class I and class II types were available, the types were taken from metadata supplied by the sample provider, not from assay-based typing. A freely available public database, intended as a resource for researchers studying the immune response to SARS-CoV-2, is where the repertoires were released. The sample metadata nearly always contained a de-identified subject ID, COVID-19 status, age in years and sex. The material from the prospective study consisted of cDNA or gDNA derived from T cells, B-cell-depleted T cells, or PBMCs. The samples were drawn from the first 160 participants of the ongoing ImmuneRACE study and from 1,254 subjects provided by 6 global collaborators. The dataset comprised deeply sampled blood TCRbeta repertoires from subjects exposed to, actively infected with, or recovered from COVID-19. Study-wide conclusions, independent of this receptor: The quantity of clinical and demographic metadata differed by source and by participant and was supplied without curation.

Collaborating institutions collected whole blood in K2EDTA tubes following their own protocols. For TCRbeta analysis, collaborators shipped samples as frozen whole blood, isolated PBMCs, or DNA extracted from either of those sample types. The immunoSEQ Assay, a bias-controlled multiplex PCR, was used to amplify TCRbeta CDR3 regions from genomic DNA. As for the original processing: The number of nucleated cells in each sample was estimated by amplification of reference gene primers within the assay. To quantify the absolute abundance of each unique TCRbeta CDR3 rearrangement, sequence reads were collapsed and filtered. For each sample, productive Simpson clonality was calculated as the square root of Simpson's diversity index over productive rearrangements. Sourced from immuneACCESS, this table was stored by TCRdb with only in-frame sequences that have V and J called. A share of the clones is absent; for the studies checked, an unresolved V gene accounts for under half, and the remainder has no known explanation. V and J calls and clone size are copied from that table; D and trimming were computed from the DNA. The table for this sample lists some 17,000 clones; over 70% of them were counted only once. Of the sample, around 26% falls within the top ten clones.

As encoded in the germline V gene, CDR1 is MGHDK while CDR2 is SYGVNS. The CDR3 sequence holds 15 residues, the cysteine and phenylalanine included. The DNA shown is the 45-base CDR3, in frame from base 1. At the junction V is shortened by 3 bases and J by 7 bases; bases outside the gene matches: 8. Note on this clone: Its antigen is still unknown. No base quality values were provided; no much bigger clone lies one nucleotide off.

The sequence was collected from a woman aged 70-85 years with active COVID-19. Recombination linked TRBV25-1 to TRBJ1-5; 8 bases in between match TRBD1. Sequencing was performed on peripheral blood. CDR3 protein: CASSESGQGWQPQHF. The nucleotides are TGTGCCAGCAGTGAGTCCGGACAGGGTTGGCAGCCCCAGCATTTT.